The sequence of this T cell receptor beta chain was determined in a study of T-cell memory formation after mild COVID-19. This clonotype came up a few times. Trimming pared 4 bases from V and 1 base from J, leaving 8 bases between. Germline V gene lookup returns CDR1 SGHRS and CDR2 YFSETQ. The length of the CDR3 is 13 residues. TCRdb re-called the 5' RACE reads with MiXCR, one entry per CDR3 protein. In the table there are about 190,000 distinct CDR3 sequences, 10% to 13% of which are singletons. Sequencing was done on a sample of PBMCs or a T cell subset sorted from them (not recorded which). The V call is TRBV5-1, the J call TRBJ1-1; no clear D. This TCR was sampled from a man between 18 and 29 years old who had mild COVID-19 (a few samples of this study predate the infection). Cell type and time point are not known. The CDR3 protein is CASSMQENTEAFF. The CDR3 nucleotides read TGCGCCAGCAGCATGCAGGAGAACACTGAAGCTTTCTTT. Full variable domain (rest looked up from reference TRBV5-1 and TRBJ1-1): KAGVTQTPRYLIKTRGQQVTLSCSPISGHRSVSWYQQTPGQGLQFLFEYFSETQRNKGNFPGRFSGRQFSNSRSEMNVSTLELGDSALYLCASSMQENTEAFFGQGTRLTVV.